This TCR beta chain stems from a study of Graves' ophthalmopathy and Graves' hyperthyroidism. From RNA, the CDR3 regions of TCR beta chains were amplified and sequenced. RT-PCR in the first round used HTBI primers; a second-round multiplex PCR followed. TCRdb passed the multiplex PCR reads through MiXCR, listing each CDR3 protein once. The profile covers about 210,000 distinct CDR3 sequences, with 29% appearing a single time and about 9.1% taken by the ten largest. Germline CDR1 is MDHEN and CDR2 is SYDVKM. This CDR3 spans 15 amino acids. Between the trimmed V and J ends, which lost 7 bases and 5 bases, there was a span of 20 bases.

The J gene is TRBJ1-1, the V gene TRBV28; the D gene is possibly TRBD1 (5 bases). The TCR sequence derives from a man aged 45 to 65 with Graves' ophthalmopathy. The sequenced sample was peripheral blood. In DNA, the CDR3 is TGTGCCAGCACCCGGGCCTATCAGGGATGGACTGAAGCTTTCTTT. Translating gives CASTRAYQGWTEAFF.